Below, 21 T cell receptor beta chains from the same sample are listed, as sequenced in a study of cytomegalovirus exposure and HLA in healthy donors. This PCR relied on a set of 60 Vbeta primers and 13 Jbeta primers. Libraries were prepared by immunoSEQ multiplex PCR; TCRdb keeps only in-frame clonotypes and omits some of them. This table has about 200,000 clones, 65% to 85% appearing once. Input material: PBMCs. Receptors originate from a woman aged 30 to 39 in good health and CMV-seronegative.

V gene TRBV10-3 combines with J gene TRBJ1-6; D is perhaps TRBD1 (5 bases). The V and J ends lost 2 bases and 12 bases respectively, with 14 bases between them. Germline CDR1 reads ENHRY; CDR2 reads SYGVKD. This CDR3 comprises 14 residues. CDR3 bases: TGTGCCATCAGTGAGCCAACATCGACAGAACCCCTCCACTTT. It codes for CAISEPTSTEPLHF.

A few counts support this clone. The chain combines TRBV7-9 with TRBJ1-1, with D tentatively TRBD1 (6 bases). Germline values: CDR1 SEHNR, CDR2 FQNEAQ (reference sequence). The length of the CDR3 is 13 residues. The germline V and J ends were trimmed by 5 bases and 1 base, with 8 bases remaining between them. CDR3 amino acids: CASSRTANTEAFF. In nucleotides, the CDR3 is TGTGCCAGCAGCAGGACAGCGAACACTGAAGCTTTCTTT.

The J gene is TRBJ2-1, the V gene TRBV19; perhaps TRBD1 as D (6 bases). V was clipped by 1 base and J by 4 bases, with 14 bases between them. The V gene's germline CDR1 is LNHDA and CDR2 SQIVND (reference sequence). The CDR3 has 16 amino acids. CDR3 sequence (DNA): TGTGCCAGTAGTATAGGTGTGGGGGCGAGTTACAATGAGCAGTTCTTC. As protein: CASSIGVGASYNEQFF.

Note on this clone: Sequence at one end of the junction differs from germline and may be a read error. The chain employs TRBV7-9 and TRBJ1-5; TRBD1 agrees at 10 bases. Per the germline V gene, CDR1 is SEHNR and CDR2 is FQNEAQ (reference sequence). The CDR3 totals 17 residues. The CDR3 nucleotides read TGTTCCAGCAGCTTGGGGACAGGGGTTATACGCAATCAGCCCCAGCATTTT. Translated, it gives CSSSLGTGVIRNQPQHF. The full variable domain, with the rest looked up from reference TRBV7-9 and TRBJ1-5, is DTGVSQNPRHKITKRGQNVTFRCDPISEHNRLYWYRQTLGQGPEFLTYFQNEAQLEKSRLLSDRFSAERPKGSFSTLEIQRTEQGDSAMYLCSSSLGTGVIRNQPQHFGDGTRLSIL.

V is TRBV18 and J is TRBJ1-6; 7 bases map to TRBD1. The CDR3 spans 14 residues. CDR1 and CDR2 from the germline V gene are KGHSH and LQKENI. J gave up 4 bases and V 8 bases, and 5 bases lay outside the gene matches. This CDR3 reads CASRLTGYNSPLHF. The DNA of the CDR3 is TGTGCCAGCCGCTTGACAGGGTATAATTCACCCCTCCACTTT.

This clone occurred once. V and J are TRBV7-9 and TRBJ2-2; 8 bases line up with TRBD1. The CDR3 contains 15 residues. Germline V gene sequence: CDR1 SEHNR, CDR2 FQNEAQ (reference sequence). V lost 5 bases to trimming and J lost 6 bases; unmatched junction nucleotides: 8. This chain's CDR3 is CASSAPGQDPGELFF. In DNA, the CDR3 is TGTGCCAGCAGCGCCCCGGGACAGGATCCCGGGGAGCTGTTTTTT.

The chain has TRBV6-5 and TRBJ2-5; 7 bases match TRBD1. Germline-derived CDR1 and CDR2 are MNHEY and SVGAGI. With 6 bases clipped from V and 1 base from J, the junction kept 8 bases outside the gene matches. CDR3 length: 15 residues. The CDR3 reads CASRSGQVIQETQYF. The CDR3, as DNA: TGTGCCAGCAGATCTGGACAGGTCATCCAAGAGACCCAGTACTTC.

The chain employs TRBV19 and TRBJ2-7; tentative D call: TRBD1 (6 bases). Trimming cost V 3 bases and J 2 bases, with 8 bases left between them. The CDR3 spans 13 residues. Germline CDR1 LNHDA, CDR2 SQIVND (reference sequence). In DNA, the CDR3 is TGTGCCAGTAGTATGCGGACAGCCTACGAGCAGTACTTC. Residues: CASSMRTAYEQYF.

The chain couples TRBV5-1 to TRBJ2-3, with D tentatively TRBD2 (7 bases). Germline V CDR1 and CDR2: SGHRS, YFSETQ. This CDR3 comprises 17 residues. With 4 bases removed from V and 6 bases from J, the gap between germline ends came to 24 bases. CDR3 in amino acids: CASSPRGGDKEGDTQYF. The DNA for the CDR3 is TGCGCCAGCAGCCCAAGAGGGGGGGACAAAGAAGGGGATACGCAGTATTTT.

This clone was observed a single time. V and J are TRBV6-5 and TRBJ2-3; TRBD2 matches 8 bases. After removal of 6 bases from V and 2 bases from J, the junction contained 7 bases not matched to a gene. The germline V gene encodes CDR1 MNHEY and CDR2 SVGAGI. This CDR3 has 15 residues. CDR3 sequence reads: CASRAAGVTTDTQYF. In DNA, the CDR3 is TGTGCCAGCAGAGCAGCGGGAGTAACCACAGATACGCAGTATTTT.

The chain is built from TRBV5-1 and TRBJ1-1; unclear D gene. CDR1 is SGHRS and CDR2 is YFSETQ in the germline V gene. This CDR3 is built from 14 residues. V was pared by 4 bases and J by 1 base, with 11 bases between. The CDR3 region has the DNA TGCGCCAGCAGCCCCCACCGACAGAACACTGAAGCTTTCTTT. Translating it yields CASSPHRQNTEAFF.

The rearrangement uses TRBV6-5 and TRBJ2-1, with 13 bases aligning to TRBD2. After removal of 5 bases from V and 8 bases from J, the junction contained 6 bases not matched to a gene. CDR1 is MNHEY, CDR2 SVGAGI, per germline. This CDR3 contains 15 residues. CDR3 sequence: CASSPTSGGAYEQFF. The CDR3 region has the DNA TGTGCCAGCAGTCCCACTAGCGGGGGGGCCTATGAGCAGTTCTTC.

V usage is TRBV5-4 and J usage is TRBJ2-1; 14 bases map to TRBD2. The germline V gene encodes CDR1 SGHNT and CDR2 YYREEE (reference sequence). V shed 4 bases and J 11 bases; nucleotides not matched to a gene: 8. The CDR3 is 15 amino acids. CDR3 in DNA: TGTGCCAGCAGCCCTGGTGGACTAGCGGGGGGCAAGCAGTTCTTC. Translation: CASSPGGLAGGKQFF.

The chain couples TRBV7-9 to TRBJ2-7, with D unresolved. CDR1 is SEHNR, CDR2 FQNEAQ, per germline (reference sequence). CDR3 size: 12 residues. V was clipped by 3 bases and J by 4 bases, with 7 bases between them. The DNA of the CDR3 is TGTGCCAGCAGCTTGGGCAGGTACGAGCAGTACTTC. This sequence encodes CASSLGRYEQYF.

The V gene is TRBV19, the J gene TRBJ1-2; TRBD1 is a possible D gene (5 bases). CDR1 LNHDA and CDR2 SQIVND come from the germline V gene (reference sequence). CDR3 length: 14 amino acids. V lost 7 bases and J lost 7, with 19 bases in between. The CDR3, as DNA: TGTGCCAGTAATCAATGGCGGCAGGGAGGTGGCTACACCTTC. It encodes CASNQWRQGGGYTF.

CDR3 sequence (DNA): TGTGCCATCAGCACCTTTACAGGGGACCAGTATGGCTACACCTTC. It specifies CAISTFTGDQYGYTF. The J gene is TRBJ1-2, the V gene TRBV10-3, with 7 bases lining up with TRBD1. This CDR3 contains 15 residues. J was trimmed by 5 bases and V by 6 bases; bases with no gene match: 12. CDR1 ENHRY and CDR2 SYGVKD come from the germline V gene.

The rearrangement links TRBV9 to TRBJ2-2; D remains ambiguous. CDR1 is SGDLS, CDR2 YYNGEE, per germline. This CDR3 is built from 14 residues. V was cut by 0 bases and J by 5 bases, with 8 bases left in between. CDR3 DNA sequence: TGTGCCAGCAGCGTAGTAGTTGGTACCGGGGAGCTGTTTTTT. Amino acids: CASSVVVGTGELFF.

V is TRBV7-2 and J is TRBJ2-1; D unresolved. Looked up from germline, CDR1 is SGHTA and CDR2 is FQGNSA. CDR3 length: 12 residues. With 4 bases removed from V and 4 bases from J, the gap between germline ends came to 5 bases. The CDR3 DNA reads TGTGCCAGCAGCTACTTTTACAATGAGCAGTTCTTC. It is translated as CASSYFYNEQFF.

This chain joins TRBV27 and TRBJ1-6; no firm D call. The CDR3 contains 13 residues. Germline V lookup: CDR1 MNHEY, CDR2 SMNVEV (reference sequence). V was shortened by 5 bases and J by 7 bases, with 9 bases between the two germline ends. In DNA form, the CDR3 reads TGTGCCAGCAGTCCAGTCTTGAATTCACCCCTCCACTTT. This encodes CASSPVLNSPLHF.

The chain uses TRBV2 and TRBJ1-6; a possible D gene is TRBD1 (5 bases). V was pared by 6 bases and J by 11 bases, with 14 bases between. The CDR3 totals 13 residues. In germline, CDR1 is SNHLY, CDR2 FYNNEI. The CDR3 region is CASRPGLGAPLHF. In nucleotides, the CDR3 is TGTGCCAGCAGGCCGGGACTAGGGGCACCCCTCCACTTT.

The J gene is TRBJ1-2, the V gene TRBV28; 7 nucleotides match TRBD1. V shed 7 bases and J 2 bases; nucleotides not matched to a gene: 4. CDR3 length: 13 residues. From germline, CDR1 is MDHEN and CDR2 SYDVKM. The chain's CDR3 is CASTQGGNYGYTF. In DNA form, the CDR3 reads TGTGCCAGCACCCAGGGGGGAAACTATGGCTACACCTTC.